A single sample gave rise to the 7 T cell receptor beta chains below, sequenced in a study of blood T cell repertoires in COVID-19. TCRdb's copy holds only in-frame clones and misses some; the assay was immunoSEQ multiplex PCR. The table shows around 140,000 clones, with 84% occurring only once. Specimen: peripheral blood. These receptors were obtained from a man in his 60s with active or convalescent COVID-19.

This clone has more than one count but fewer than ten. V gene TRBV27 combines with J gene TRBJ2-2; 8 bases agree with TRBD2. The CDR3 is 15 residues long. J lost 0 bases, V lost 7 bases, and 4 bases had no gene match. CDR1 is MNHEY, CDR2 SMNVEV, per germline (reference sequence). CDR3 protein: CASTLLAANTGELFF. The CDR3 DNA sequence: TGTGCCAGCACCTTACTAGCGGCGAACACCGGGGAGCTGTTTTTT.

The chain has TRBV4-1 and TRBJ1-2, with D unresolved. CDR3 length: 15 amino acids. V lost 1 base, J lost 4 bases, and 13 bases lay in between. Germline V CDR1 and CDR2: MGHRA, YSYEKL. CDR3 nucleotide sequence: TGCGCCAGCAGCCAAGCTCATCTATCAGGCTATGGCTACACCTTC. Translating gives CASSQAHLSGYGYTF.

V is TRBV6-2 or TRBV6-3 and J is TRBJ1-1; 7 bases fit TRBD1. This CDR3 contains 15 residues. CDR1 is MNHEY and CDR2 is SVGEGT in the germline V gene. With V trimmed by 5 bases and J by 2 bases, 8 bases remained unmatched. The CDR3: CASSPTPGGNTEAFF. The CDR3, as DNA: TGTGCCAGCAGTCCCACCCCAGGGGGAAACACTGAAGCTTTCTTT.

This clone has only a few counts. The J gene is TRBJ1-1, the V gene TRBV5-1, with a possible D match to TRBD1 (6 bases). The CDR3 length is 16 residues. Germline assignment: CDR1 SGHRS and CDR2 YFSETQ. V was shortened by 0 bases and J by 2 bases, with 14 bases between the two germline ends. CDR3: CASSLGNRVLNTEAFF. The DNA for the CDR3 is TGCGCCAGCAGCTTGGGAAACAGGGTGTTAAACACTGAAGCTTTCTTT.

The CDR3 is CASSVAASGTGTDTQYF. The CDR3 DNA sequence: TGTGCCAGCAGCGTAGCGGCTAGCGGGACTGGCACAGATACGCAGTATTTT. The chain carries TRBV9 and TRBJ2-3; 9 bases line up with TRBD2. The junction had 6 bases not matched to a gene; V was cut back by 0 bases and J by 1 base. Germline V CDR1 and CDR2: SGDLS, YYNGEE. The CDR3 loop spans 17 amino acids.

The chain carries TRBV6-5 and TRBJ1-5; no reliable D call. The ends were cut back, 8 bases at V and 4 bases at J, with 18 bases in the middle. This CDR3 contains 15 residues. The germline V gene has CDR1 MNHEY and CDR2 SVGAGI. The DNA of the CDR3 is TGTGCCAGCCTACCAATGGGCCGAGATAATCAGCCCCAGCATTTT. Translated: CASLPMGRDNQPQHF.

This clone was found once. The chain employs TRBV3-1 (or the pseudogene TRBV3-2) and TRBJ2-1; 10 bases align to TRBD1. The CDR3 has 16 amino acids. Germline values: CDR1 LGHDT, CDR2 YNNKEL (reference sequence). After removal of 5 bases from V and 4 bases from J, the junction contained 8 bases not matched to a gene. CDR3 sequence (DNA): TGTGCCAGCAGCTGGGGGGGACAGGGGTTTTACAATGAGCAGTTCTTC. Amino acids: CASSWGGQGFYNEQFF.